These T cell receptor beta chains were read from a single sample in a study of blood T cell repertoires in COVID-19. TCRdb keeps only in-frame clones here, not all; method: immunoSEQ multiplex PCR. The sample yields about 200,000 clones, roughly four fifths seen once. Material: peripheral blood. These receptors all stem from an elderly woman with COVID-19, enrolled during active disease. Both conserved end residues are part of each CDR3. A D gene is named only where the DNA matches it firmly. Only some rows state a clone size, as once, few, many or a class for expanded clones.

>TRBV7-9|.|TRBJ1-1|.|15
CASSLNPGWNTEAFF
TGTGCCAGCAGCTTAAATCCGGGGTGGAACACTGAAGCTTTCTTT
>TRBV7-2|.|TRBJ2-2|TRBD2|17
CASSSRASGRATGELFF
TGTGCCAGCAGCTCCCGCGCTAGCGGGAGGGCCACCGGGGAGCTGTTTTTT
>TRBV6-2/TRBV6-3|once|TRBJ2-1|TRBD2|20
CASSYALIRGRAGSYNEQFF
TGTGCCAGCAGTTACGCTTTGATTCGCGGGAGGGCGGGTTCCTACAATGAGCAGTTCTTC
>TRBV30|.|TRBJ2-4|TRBD2|15
CAWRPSGVAKNIQYF
TGTGCCTGGAGACCTAGCGGAGTAGCCAAAAACATTCAGTACTTC
>TRBV27|.|TRBJ2-1|.|13
CASSLGGPNEQFF
TGTGCCAGCAGTTTAGGAGGGCCGAATGAGCAGTTCTTC
>TRBV7-2|.|TRBJ1-2|.|12
CASSGGVYGYTF
TGTGCCAGCTCCGGGGGAGTCTATGGCTACACCTTC
>TRBV7-5|.|TRBJ2-7|.|15
CARSLIGQGIYEQYF
TGTGCCAGAAGCTTAATCGGACAGGGCATTTACGAGCAGTACTTC
>TRBV7-3|.|TRBJ1-1|.|13
CASSLTINTEAFF
TGTGCCAGCAGTCTTACAATAAACACTGAAGCTTTCTTT
>TRBV6-4|.|TRBJ1-5|.|14
CASSDMPGNQPQHF
TGTGCCAGCAGTGACATGCCGGGGAATCAGCCCCAGCATTTT
>TRBV9|.|TRBJ2-2|.|13
CASSVGGTGELFF
TGTGCCAGCAGCGTAGGAGGTACCGGGGAGCTGTTTTTC
>TRBV10-3|few|TRBJ1-1|.|12
CAIRDTPGEAFF
TGTGCCATCAGGGACACCCCCGGCGAAGCTTTCTTT
>TRBV19|.|TRBJ2-1|.|13
CASASGGSDEQFF
TGTGCCAGTGCCTCCGGAGGTAGTGATGAGCAGTTCTTC
>TRBV5-1|.|TRBJ1-2|.|13
CASSLGGYYGYTF
TGCGCCAGCAGCTTGGGAGGGTACTATGGCTACACCTTC
>TRBV27|.|TRBJ2-7|.|15
CASSLSFGTNYEQYF
TGTGCCAGCAGTTTATCGTTCGGGACAAACTACGAGCAGTACTTC
>TRBV28|.|TRBJ1-1|TRBD1|14
CASSYRDRNTEAFF
TGTGCCAGCAGTTACAGGGACAGGAACACTGAAGCTTTCTTT
>TRBV11-3|many|TRBJ2-7|.|15
CASSQTDKTSYEQYF
TGTGCCAGCAGCCAAACGGACAAGACTTCCTACGAGCAGTACTTC
>TRBV5-1|few|TRBJ1-4|TRBD1|16
CASSSQGAATNEKLFF
TGCGCCAGCAGCTCACAGGGGGCGGCCACTAATGAAAAACTGTTTTTT
>TRBV13|.|TRBJ1-1|.|14
CASTIDRWTTEAFF
TGTGCCAGCACCATCGACAGGTGGACCACTGAAGCTTTCTTT
>TRBV24-1|.|TRBJ2-1|.|14
CATSEPAGYNEQFF
TGTGCCACCAGTGAACCGGCGGGGTACAATGAGCAGTTCTTC
>TRBV13|.|TRBJ2-7|TRBD2|15
CASSSTSGFPYEQYF
TGTGCCAGCAGCTCGACTAGCGGGTTTCCCTACGAGCAGTACTTC
>TRBV28|.|TRBJ1-2|.|13
CASTNGGTYGYTF
TGTGCCAGCACCAACGGGGGGACCTATGGCTACACCTTC
>TRBV6-5|.|TRBJ1-2|TRBD1|14
CASKRQGLGYGYTF
TGTGCCAGCAAAAGACAGGGACTAGGGTATGGCTACACCTTC
>TRBV11-2|.|TRBJ1-3|.|14
CASSPQWAGNTIYF
TGTGCCAGCAGCCCACAGTGGGCTGGAAACACCATATATTTT
>TRBV5-1|once|TRBJ1-5|.|13
CASSLQGDQPQHF
TGCGCCAGCAGCCTACAGGGCGATCAGCCCCAGCATTTT
>TRBV6-6|once|TRBJ1-3|.|13
CATGGGSGNTIYF
TGTGCCACCGGGGGGGGCTCTGGAAACACCATATATTTT
>TRBV7-6|.|TRBJ1-4|.|15
CASSPTVDQGEKLFF
TGTGCCAGCAGCCCGACGGTCGACCAGGGTGAAAAACTGTTTTTT
>TRBV7-2|few|TRBJ2-1|.|14
CASSLVGSGREQFF
TGTGCCAGCAGCTTAGTCGGGTCCGGGAGAGAGCAGTTCTTC
>TRBV7-8|few|TRBJ1-2|TRBD1|13
CASSLAPGGGYTF
TGTGCCAGCAGCTTAGCCCCAGGGGGCGGCTACACCTTC
>TRBV2|.|TRBJ2-2|.|12
CASRTDTGELFF
TGTGCCAGCAGGACAGACACCGGGGAGCTGTTTTTT
>TRBV11-2|.|TRBJ2-7|TRBD1|15
CASSLAGTGVYEQYF
TGTGCCAGCAGCTTGGCCGGGACAGGGGTCTACGAGCAGTACTTC
>TRBV5-1|.|TRBJ2-3|.|14
CASSLAQGADTQYF
TGCGCCAGCAGCTTGGCCCAGGGCGCAGATACGCAGTATTTT
>TRBV7-6|.|TRBJ1-3|.|17
CASSLDGPGQSGNTIYF
TGTGCCAGCAGCTTAGATGGGCCAGGGCAATCTGGAAACACCATATATTTT
>TRBV19|.|TRBJ1-5|.|14
CASTRRRDNQPQHF
TGTGCCAGTACTAGAAGGAGAGACAATCAGCCCCAGCATTTT
>TRBV7-9|few|TRBJ1-3|.|16
CASSLFDTLPGNTIYF
TGTGCCAGCAGCTTATTTGACACGCTACCTGGAAACACCATATATTTT
>TRBV7-3|.|TRBJ2-1|.|13
CASSPKGGNEQFF
TGTGCCAGCAGCCCTAAGGGAGGAAATGAGCAGTTCTTC
>TRBV2|.|TRBJ1-4|.|14
CASSGGQGGEKLFF
TGTGCCAGCAGTGGGGGGCAGGGTGGCGAAAAACTGTTTTTT
>TRBV5-1|.|TRBJ1-1|TRBD1|13
CASSPGTGPEAFF
TGCGCCAGCAGCCCCGGGACAGGGCCTGAAGCTTTCTTT
>TRBV27|.|TRBJ1-2|TRBD1|14
CASTPGGSNYGYTF
TGTGCCAGCACCCCAGGGGGCTCTAACTATGGCTACACCTTC
>TRBV7-9|.|TRBJ2-1|TRBD2|16
CASSPSGRGLYNEQFF
TGTGCCAGCAGTCCTAGCGGGAGGGGGTTGTACAATGAGCAGTTCTTC
>TRBV7-2|.|TRBJ2-2|.|17
CASSSFRKGRNTGELFF
TGTGCCAGCAGCTCGTTTAGAAAGGGGCGAAACACCGGGGAGCTGTTTTTT
>TRBV24-1|.|TRBJ2-1|TRBD2|16
CATSGSGRTGYNEQFF
TGTGCCACCAGTGGTAGCGGGAGAACGGGATACAATGAGCAGTTCTTC
>TRBV6-5|.|TRBJ1-6|.|14
CASSSGTPNSPLHF
TGTGCCAGCAGTAGTGGGACACCGAATTCACCCCTCCACTTT